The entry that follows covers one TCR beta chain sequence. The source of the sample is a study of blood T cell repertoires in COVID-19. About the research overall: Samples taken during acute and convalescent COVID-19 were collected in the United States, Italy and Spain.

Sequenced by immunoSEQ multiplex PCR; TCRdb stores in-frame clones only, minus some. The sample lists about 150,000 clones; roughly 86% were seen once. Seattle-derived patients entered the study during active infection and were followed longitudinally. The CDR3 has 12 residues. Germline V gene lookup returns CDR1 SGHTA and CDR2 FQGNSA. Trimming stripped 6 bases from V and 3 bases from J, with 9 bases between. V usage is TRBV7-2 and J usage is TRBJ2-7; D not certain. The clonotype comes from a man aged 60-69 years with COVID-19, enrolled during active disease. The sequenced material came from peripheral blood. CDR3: CASRYLSYEQYF. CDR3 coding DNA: TGTGCCAGCAGGTACCTCAGCTACGAGCAGTACTTC.